This T cell receptor (beta chain) was retrieved from a study of immune cell composition in non-small cell lung cancer. As regards this clone: Its antigen is not known.

Study-level points and caveats: Lung adenocarcinomas had lower top 10 clone scores and clonality than squamous tumours.

Sequenced by immunoSEQ multiplex PCR; TCRdb stores in-frame clones only, minus some. The sample yields about 6,600 clones, 78% seen once. Genomic DNA came from frozen unsorted single-cell suspensions. Germline CDR1 is SEHNR and CDR2 is FQNEAQ (reference sequence). Deletions cut 6 bases from V and 9 bases from J, with 12 bases between. The CDR3 has 12 amino acids. The sequenced sample was lung tumor tissue. V is TRBV7-9 and J is TRBJ1-3; D gene ambiguous. This clonotype originated in a human donor with non-small cell lung cancer. The CDR3 nucleotides read TGTGCCAGCAGTACGGGGAGTTCCACCATATATTTT. Its protein product is CASSTGSSTIYF.